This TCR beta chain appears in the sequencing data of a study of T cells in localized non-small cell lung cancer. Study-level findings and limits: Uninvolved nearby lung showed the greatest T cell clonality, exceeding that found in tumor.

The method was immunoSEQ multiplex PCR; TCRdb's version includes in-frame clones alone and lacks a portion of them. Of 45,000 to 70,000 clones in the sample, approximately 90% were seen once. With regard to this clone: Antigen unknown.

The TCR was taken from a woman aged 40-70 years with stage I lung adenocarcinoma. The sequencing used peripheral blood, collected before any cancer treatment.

CDR3 residues: CASSPRTDTQYF. CDR3 DNA: TGTGCCAGCAGCCCCAGAACAGATACGCAGTATTTT. J is TRBJ2-3 and V is TRBV9; no definite D call. The CDR3 has 12 amino acids. Germline lookup yields CDR1 SGDLS and CDR2 YYNGEE. V gave up 4 bases and J gave up 3 bases, with 6 bases separating them.